Each of the 16 T cell receptor beta chains below was sequenced from the same sample in a study (dated by TCRdb to 2015 to 2017). Library generation was performed with 5' RACE. TCRdb shows the sequencer as Illumina MiSeq. TCRdb itself trimmed the public reads at Q25 with fastp, ran MiXCR and retained productive beta chains. Here each entry gathers all rows of one CDR3 protein and keeps the most common genes and DNA. In all, the sample holds under 45,000 distinct CDR3 sequences, and roughly 30% of those were seen once. The ten top clones hold under 5% of the sample. The sequenced sample was tumor-infiltrating memory CD4+ T cells sorted from the breast tumor. The label giving this sample's cell subset or site can be read as: memory CD4+ T cells, CD4+CD45RO+CD25-. Receptor source: a female donor with breast cancer.

The genes are TRBV12-3 or TRBV12-4 and TRBJ2-7; D is perhaps TRBD1 (6 bases). V was clipped by 6 bases and J by 1 base, with 25 bases between them. The CDR3 is made up of 18 amino acids. CDR3 protein: CASSPEDITGRRSYEQYF. The CDR3 DNA reads TGTGCCAGCAGCCCAGAAGATATTACAGGGCGGAGGTCCTACGAGCAGTACTTC.

This clonotype occurred a few times. The rearrangement uses TRBV2 and TRBJ2-2; D ambiguous. V was trimmed by 5 bases and J by 13 bases, leaving 8 bases between them. There are 10 residues in the CDR3. Germline CDR1 reads SNHLY; CDR2 reads FYNNEI. The CDR3 region is CASSMGGLFF. The DNA for the CDR3 is TGTGCCAGCAGTATGGGCGGGCTGTTTTTT.

This clonotype was recorded a few times. The chain is built from TRBV5-1 and TRBJ2-1, with D unresolved. The germline V gene encodes CDR1 SGHRS and CDR2 YFSETQ. Trimming shortened V by 4 bases and J by 10 bases, and 9 bases separated the two germline ends. The length of the CDR3 is 11 residues. The CDR3 protein is CASSNGPEQFF. CDR3 nucleotide sequence: TGCGCCAGCAGCAACGGGCCAGAGCAGTTCTTC. The entire variable domain, with the rest obtained from reference TRBV5-1 and TRBJ2-1, is as follows: KAGVTQTPRYLIKTRGQQVTLSCSPISGHRSVSWYQQTPGQGLQFLFEYFSETQRNKGNFPGRFSGRQFSNSRSEMNVSTLELGDSALYLCASSNGPEQFFGPGTRLTVL.

This clonotype appeared many times. The chain carries TRBV7-9 and TRBJ2-1, with 8 positions matching TRBD1. The germline V gene encodes CDR1 SEHNR and CDR2 FQNEAQ (reference sequence). The CDR3 covers 15 residues. Trimming cost V 5 bases and J 12 bases; bases outside gene matches: 15. CDR3 sequence (DNA): TGTGCCAGCAGCGAGGGGGGACAGGTTCCCTTATGGCAGTTCTTC. As protein: CASSEGGQVPLWQFF.

This clonotype was seen only a few times. V gene TRBV5-6 combines with J gene TRBJ1-2, with 9 bases aligning to TRBD1. V dropped 4 bases and J dropped 8; count of bases not matched to a gene: 6. The CDR3 loop spans 13 amino acids. Germline assignment: CDR1 SGHDT and CDR2 YYEEEE. The CDR3 DNA reads as TGTGCCAGCAGCGGGACAGGGCTTCTCGGCTACACCTTC. It codes for CASSGTGLLGYTF.

This clonotype was recorded once. The V call is TRBV27, the J call TRBJ1-5; TRBD1 matches at 9 bases. Germline assignment: CDR1 MNHEY and CDR2 SMNVEV (reference sequence). V lost 7 bases and J lost 6; bases outside the gene matches: 7. The CDR3 runs to 14 residues. CDR3 DNA sequence: TGTGCCAGCATCCCCGGGACAGGGCGTCAGCCCCAGCATTTT. This encodes CASIPGTGRQPQHF.

Concerning this clonotype: A much bigger clone sits one base away, suggesting this may be a read error. The gene calls are TRBV27 and TRBJ2-3, with 9 bases that match TRBD2. Losses at the gene ends were 7 bases for V and 9 bases for J; bases not matched to a gene: 8. Germline V CDR1 and CDR2: MNHEY, SMNVEV (reference sequence). The CDR3 extends over 13 amino acids. The CDR3 DNA is TGTGCCAGCATCGCGGGGGGGAAAGAGACGCAGTATTTT. Translating gives CASIAGGKETQYF.

This clonotype came up a few times. This chain joins TRBV7-2 and TRBJ1-1, with TRBD1 identical over 12 bases. Trimming removed 2 bases from V and 3 bases from J; junction bases left unmatched: 10. The CDR3 contains 18 residues. Germline V gene lookup returns CDR1 SGHTA and CDR2 FQGNSA. The CDR3 bases are TGTGCCAGCAGCTTATTCTCTGCGGGGACAGGGGGCTACACTGAAGCTTTCTTT. It translates to CASSLFSAGTGGYTEAFF.

The table lists this clonotype with many counts. The chain couples TRBV20-1 to TRBJ1-1, with no clear D. Trimming shortened V by 5 bases and J by 1 base, and 2 bases separated the two germline ends. CDR3 length equals 10 residues. In germline, CDR1 is DFQATT, CDR2 SNEGSKA (reference sequence). Written as DNA, the CDR3 is TGCAGTGCTCGGAACACTGAAGCTTTCTTT. This encodes CSARNTEAFF.

This clonotype appeared a few times. The V call is TRBV28, the J call TRBJ2-7; 8 bases fit TRBD1. This CDR3 is built from 15 residues. Germline CDR1 and CDR2: MDHEN and SYDVKM. With V trimmed by 3 bases and J by 5 bases, 9 bases remained unmatched. The CDR3 DNA is TGTGCCAGCAGTTTCCAGGGGGCAAGCCTCCACGAGCAGTACTTC. The encoded protein is CASSFQGASLHEQYF.

This clonotype was detected only a few times. V usage is TRBV25-1 and J usage is TRBJ1-1, with D hard to call. The CDR3 is made up of 12 amino acids. The V end lost 5 bases, the J end lost 6 bases, and 10 bases lay between the germline ends. Per germline, CDR1 MGHDK and CDR2 SYGVNS. The CDR3 nucleotides read TGTGCCAGCAGTAATGTCGGGTCTGAAGCTTTCTTT. Protein product: CASSNVGSEAFF.

CDR3 amino acids: CASSLSRTGGTNEQFF. For the CDR3, the DNA is TGCGCCAGCAGCTTGTCCAGGACAGGGGGCACCAATGAGCAGTTCTTC. The chain uses TRBV5-1 and TRBJ2-1, with TRBD1 identical over 11 bases. V shed 1 base and J 6 bases; nucleotides not matched to a gene: 6. Germline V gene lookup returns CDR1 SGHRS and CDR2 YFSETQ. The CDR3 spans 16 residues.

The chain recombines TRBV7-9 with TRBJ2-7; TRBD2 aligns across 11 bases. V gave up 5 bases and J gave up 3 bases; unmatched junction bases: 3. This CDR3 spans 14 amino acids. Germline V gives CDR1 SEHNR, CDR2 FQNEAQ (reference sequence). CDR3 region: CASSATSGGYEQYF. In nucleotides, the CDR3 is TGTGCCAGCAGCGCAACTAGCGGGGGCTACGAGCAGTACTTC.

This clonotype was observed many times. The chain has TRBV3-1 and TRBJ1-6; 8 bases match TRBD1. CDR3 size: 14 residues. Germline V gene data show CDR1 as LGHDT and CDR2 as YNNKEL (reference sequence). After removal of 8 bases from V and 7 bases from J, the junction contained 7 bases not matched to a gene. The CDR3 loop is CASGGTGGNSPLHF. The CDR3 DNA sequence: TGTGCCAGCGGGGGGACAGGTGGGAATTCACCCCTCCACTTT.

The chain is built from TRBV28 and TRBJ2-5; 10 bases align to TRBD2. Germline-derived CDR1 and CDR2 are MDHEN and SYDVKM. After removal of 4 bases from V and 0 bases from J, the junction contained 11 bases not matched to a gene. This CDR3 is 18 amino acids long. CDR3 residues: CASSSGNSGRVYQETQYF. In DNA, the CDR3 is TGTGCCAGCAGTTCCGGAAACAGCGGGAGGGTATACCAAGAGACCCAGTACTTC.

The J gene is TRBJ1-1, the V gene TRBV9, with TRBD1 as a possible D gene (6 bases). Trimming pared 4 bases from V and 10 bases from J, leaving 14 bases between. This CDR3 contains 12 residues. CDR1 SGDLS and CDR2 YYNGEE come from the germline V gene. The CDR3 nucleotides read TGTGCCAGCAGCAAAGAGGGGGGGAGAGCTTTCTTT. Protein sequence: CASSKEGGRAFF.